The 32 T cell receptor beta chains listed next were all sequenced from one sample in a study of human T cells and chemical hapten exposure. TCRdb re-called the RACE reads through MiXCR, storing one row per CDR3 protein. Of under 200,000 distinct CDR3 sequences in the sample, 28% are singletons; the top ten hold under 2.5%. Time point denoted: patch test 3, about 24 weeks after DPC sensitization. Described treatment: therapeutic diphenylcyclopropenone sensitization with weekly scalp DPC. The sample consisted of whole blood, taken in connection with sensitization to the hapten diphenylcyclopropenone (DPC). The source of these receptors is a woman aged 18-30 years with alopecia areata. Some clones in this sample may be carry-over from other donors' samples.

This clonotype showed up many times. The gene calls are TRBV7-9 and TRBJ2-5; no firm D call. V was cut by 5 bases and J by 5 bases, with 3 bases left in between. The length of the CDR3 is 10 residues. CDR1 is SEHNR and CDR2 is FQNEAQ in the germline V gene (reference sequence). CDR3 residues: CASSHETQYF. In DNA, the CDR3 is TGTGCCAGCAGCCACGAGACCCAGTACTTC.

This clonotype was counted many times. This chain joins TRBV3-1 and TRBJ2-3, with a possible D match to TRBD2 (5 bases). Trimming removed 1 base at V and 1 base at J, with 9 bases between. Germline V CDR1 and CDR2: LGHDT, YNNKEL (reference sequence). The CDR3 has 15 residues. In DNA, the CDR3 is TGTGCCAGCAGCCAAGGTATTAGCGGCACAGATACGCAGTATTTT. Amino acids: CASSQGISGTDTQYF.

This clonotype was found a few times. This chain connects TRBV9 to TRBJ1-3; D unclear. Germline V gene data show CDR1 as SGDLS and CDR2 as YYNGEE. This CDR3 has 15 residues. V dropped 6 bases and J dropped 0 bases, with 13 bases sitting between them. The CDR3 nucleotides read TGTGCCAGCAATCGACTGAACTTCTCTGGAAACACCATATATTTT. Translated: CASNRLNFSGNTIYF. Drawing the rest from reference TRBV9 and TRBJ1-3, the complete variable domain is DSGVTQTPKHLITATGQRVTLRCSPRSGDLSVYWYQQSLDQGLQFLIQYYNGEERAKGNILERFSAQQFPDLHSELNLSSLELGDSALYFCASNRLNFSGNTIYFGEGSWLTVV.

This clonotype was seen a few times. The chain couples TRBV13 to TRBJ2-3, with D hard to call. The CDR3 covers 15 residues. V was clipped by 5 bases and J by 2 bases, with 14 bases between them. CDR1 is PRHDT and CDR2 is FYEKMQ in the germline V gene (reference sequence). This chain's CDR3 is CASSPWAHDTDTQYF. The CDR3, as DNA: TGTGCCAGCAGCCCCTGGGCCCATGACACAGATACGCAGTATTTT.

The genes are TRBV5-1 and TRBJ2-4; 8 nucleotides align to TRBD2. The CDR3 loop spans 16 amino acids. The ends lost 0 bases at V and 2 bases at J; junction bases unmatched: 4. Germline-derived CDR1 and CDR2 are SGHRS and YFSETQ. CDR3 sequence reads: CASSLGLAWPKNIQYF. CDR3 in DNA: TGCGCCAGCAGCTTGGGACTAGCGTGGCCCAAAAACATTCAGTACTTC.

J is TRBJ1-1 and V is TRBV12-3 or TRBV12-4; tentative D call: TRBD1 (6 bases). V lost 6 bases, J lost 1 base, and 9 bases lay in between. The CDR3 covers 13 residues. The CDR3 here is CASRRGGNTEAFF. The CDR3 nucleotides are TGTGCCAGCAGGCGAGGGGGGAACACTGAAGCTTTCTTT.

This clonotype came up a few times. V is TRBV29-1 and J is TRBJ2-7, with D unclear. V lost 4 bases and J 7 bases, leaving 20 bases between the germline ends. Germline V CDR1 and CDR2: SQVTM, ANQGSEA. The CDR3 totals 14 residues. CDR3 protein: CSVGTRISFREQYF. In nucleotides, the CDR3 is TGCAGCGTTGGTACTCGGATCTCTTTTCGGGAGCAGTACTTC.

The sample holds a few counts of this clonotype. This chain connects TRBV29-1 to TRBJ2-7, with 10 bases fitting TRBD2. This CDR3 has 13 amino acids. Germline values: CDR1 SQVTM, CDR2 ANQGSEA. Losses at the gene ends were 6 bases for V and 3 bases for J; bases not matched to a gene: 5. CDR3 bases: TGCAGCGTACACTCTAGCGGGGGCTACGAGCAGTACTTC. It yields the protein CSVHSSGGYEQYF.

This clonotype was counted once. The rearrangement joins TRBV6-5 to TRBJ1-2; 11 nucleotides match TRBD1. Germline CDR1 is MNHEY and CDR2 is SVGAGI. CDR3 length equals 13 residues. The V gene end was trimmed by 4 bases and the J gene end by 6 bases; junction bases not matched to a gene: 1. The CDR3: CASSSGQGDGYTF. In nucleotides, the CDR3 is TGTGCCAGCAGTTCGGGACAGGGGGATGGCTACACCTTC.

The chain employs TRBV29-1 and TRBJ1-5; TRBD1 matches 8 bases. V gave up 5 bases and J gave up 4 bases; unmatched junction bases: 4. The CDR3 sequence is 13 residues long. Germline V gene data show CDR1 as SQVTM and CDR2 as ANQGSEA. The CDR3 bases are TGCAGCGTTATGGGACAGGCTAATCAGCCCCAGCATTTT. This encodes CSVMGQANQPQHF.

The gene calls are TRBV7-9 and TRBJ2-4; 8 bases agree with TRBD1. In germline, CDR1 is SEHNR, CDR2 FQNEAQ (reference sequence). Unmatched junction bases numbered 5, after V lost 1 base and J lost 0 bases. This CDR3 spans 17 amino acids. The CDR3 sequence is CASSLGQGALAKNIQYF. The CDR3 DNA follows: TGTGCCAGCAGCTTAGGCCAGGGGGCCTTAGCCAAAAACATTCAGTACTTC.

This clonotype occurred a few times. The chain couples TRBV7-9 to TRBJ2-1; 14 nucleotides match TRBD2. The CDR3 covers 16 residues. V shed 5 bases, J shed 7 bases, and the junction held 7 bases outside the gene matches. Germline CDR1 and CDR2: SEHNR and FQNEAQ (reference sequence). The CDR3 region is CASSVWGTSGSNEQFF. In DNA form, the CDR3 reads TGTGCCAGCAGCGTTTGGGGGACTAGCGGGAGTAATGAGCAGTTCTTC.

This chain connects TRBV9 to TRBJ2-1, with TRBD2 identical over 12 bases. CDR1 is SGDLS, CDR2 YYNGEE, per germline. J gave up 3 bases and V 0 bases, and 1 base lay outside the gene matches. The CDR3 is 16 residues long. In DNA, the CDR3 is TGTGCCAGCAGCGTAGTGACTAGCGGGAGCTACAATGAGCAGTTCTTC. Translation: CASSVVTSGSYNEQFF. Using reference TRBV9 and TRBJ2-1 for the parts outside the CDR3, the full variable domain is DSGVTQTPKHLITATGQRVTLRCSPRSGDLSVYWYQQSLDQGLQFLIQYYNGEERAKGNILERFSAQQFPDLHSELNLSSLELGDSALYFCASSVVTSGSYNEQFFGPGTRLTVL.

The V and J genes are TRBV20-1 and TRBJ1-2, with D tentatively TRBD1 (6 bases). Germline CDR1 reads DFQATT; CDR2 reads SNEGSKA (reference sequence). The ends were cut back, 6 bases at V and 4 bases at J, with 15 bases in the middle. CDR3 length: 13 amino acids. For the CDR3, the DNA is TGCAGTGCGCTAGTTGGGGGCCCCTATGGCTACACCTTC. This gives the protein CSALVGGPYGYTF.

This clonotype showed up just a few times. V and J are TRBV12-3 or TRBV12-4 and TRBJ2-1; D is unresolved. This CDR3 is 17 amino acids long. The V end was cut by 6 bases, the J end by 4 bases, with 22 bases between. CDR3 loop: CASSPPTGPMRYNEQFF. As DNA, the CDR3 is TGTGCCAGCAGCCCTCCGACCGGACCCATGCGGTACAATGAGCAGTTCTTC.

This chain uses TRBV4-3 with TRBJ2-7; D is uncertain. CDR1 and CDR2 from the germline V gene are LGHNA and YSLEER. Trimming removed 0 bases at V and 7 bases at J, with 16 bases between. The CDR3 totals 15 residues. Here the CDR3 reads CASSQDPGPDLEQYF. The DNA of the CDR3 is TGCGCCAGCAGCCAAGACCCGGGTCCAGACTTAGAGCAGTACTTC.

This clonotype was picked up many times. The chain uses TRBV29-1 and TRBJ2-3; 9 bases align to TRBD1. Germline V CDR1 and CDR2: SQVTM, ANQGSEA. After removal of 7 bases from V and 2 bases from J, the junction contained 4 bases not matched to a gene. CDR3 length: 13 amino acids. This CDR3 is CSAQGANTDTQYF. The CDR3 region has the DNA TGCAGCGCACAGGGGGCAAACACAGATACGCAGTATTTT.

J is TRBJ2-1 and V is TRBV4-2, with 9 bases that match TRBD2. Germline V gene lookup returns CDR1 LGHNA and CDR2 YNFKEQ. This CDR3 is built from 15 residues. Trimming took 6 bases from V and 5 from J; bases not matched to a gene: 8. The CDR3 DNA reads TGTGCCAGCAGGGTTGTAGCGGGAGCCGACAATGAGCAGTTCTTC. Amino acids: CASRVVAGADNEQFF.

In nucleotides, the CDR3 is TGTGCCACCAGCAGAGAAGGGGGAGCCTACGAGCAGTACTTC. Protein sequence: CATSREGGAYEQYF. The V call is TRBV15, the J call TRBJ2-7; maybe TRBD1 (6 bases). The ends were cut back, 0 bases at V and 2 bases at J, with 8 bases in the middle. Germline-derived CDR1 and CDR2 are LNHNV and YYDKDF (reference sequence). This CDR3 has 14 residues.

This clonotype was seen repeatedly, ten times or more. One junction end disagrees with the germline gene, perhaps due to a read error. The chain joins TRBV5-1 to TRBJ2-6; possibly TRBD1 for D (6 bases). CDR1 SGHRS and CDR2 YFSETQ come from the germline V gene. CDR3 length equals 15 residues. The CDR3: CASSLGGSGANVLTF. CDR3 DNA: TGTGCCAGCAGCTTAGGGGGCTCTGGGGCCAACGTCCTGACTTTC.

CDR3 loop: CASSFIVLNTEAFF. In DNA form, the CDR3 reads TGTGCCAGCAGCTTTATCGTCCTGAACACTGAAGCTTTCTTT. The rearrangement uses TRBV7-9 and TRBJ1-1; D gene unclear. This CDR3 has 14 residues. Trimming stripped 3 bases from V and 0 bases from J, with 8 bases between. Looked up from germline, CDR1 is SEHNR and CDR2 is FQNEAQ (reference sequence).

This chain connects TRBV5-8 to TRBJ2-3, with no clear D. V lost 4 bases and J 5 bases, leaving 11 bases between the germline ends. CDR1 SGHTS and CDR2 YDEGEE come from the germline V gene. The CDR3 loop spans 13 amino acids. The CDR3 reads CASSPPTGDTQYF. CDR3 bases: TGTGCCAGCAGCCCCCCCACCGGAGATACGCAGTATTTT.

The chain combines TRBV29-1 with TRBJ2-1; 10 bases match TRBD2. Germline-derived CDR1 and CDR2 are SQVTM and ANQGSEA. V shed 5 bases, J shed 9 bases, and the junction held 10 bases outside the gene matches. The CDR3 loop spans 14 amino acids. CDR3 nucleotide sequence: TGCAGCGTTAAAGTAGCGGGAGGATTGGGTGAGCAGTTCTTC. Translating gives CSVKVAGGLGEQFF.

A few counts support this clonotype. V usage is TRBV29-1 and J usage is TRBJ1-2; 8 nucleotides match TRBD1. Germline lookup yields CDR1 SQVTM and CDR2 ANQGSEA. CDR3 length: 11 amino acids. The V segment lost 7 bases and the J segment 6 bases; nucleotides outside the gene matches: 4. CDR3 protein: CSGGQADGYTF. The CDR3, as DNA: TGCAGCGGGGGACAGGCAGATGGCTACACCTTC.

This clonotype was detected a few times. V is TRBV29-1 and J is TRBJ1-2, with D uncertain. Germline V lookup: CDR1 SQVTM, CDR2 ANQGSEA. This CDR3 comprises 14 residues. Deletions cut 4 bases from V and 5 bases from J, with 17 bases between. CDR3 in amino acids: CSVAVGTELYGYTF. CDR3 nucleotides: TGCAGCGTTGCTGTCGGAACAGAACTTTATGGCTACACCTTC.

The chain combines TRBV20-1 with TRBJ2-3; no reliable D call. CDR1 and CDR2 (germline): DFQATT, SNEGSKA (reference sequence). Trimming shortened V by 0 bases and J by 1 base, and 5 bases separated the two germline ends. The CDR3 length is 13 residues. CDR3 residues: CSARDDRTDTQYF. CDR3 coding DNA: TGCAGTGCTAGAGATGATCGCACAGATACGCAGTATTTT.

The CDR3 spells CATVDREAFF. The DNA of the CDR3 is TGTGCCACCGTGGACAGGGAGGCTTTCTTT. The chain carries TRBV6-2 or TRBV6-3 and TRBJ1-1; TRBD1 matches 8 bases. Trimming took 10 bases from V and 11 from J; bases not matched to a gene: 6. The CDR3 totals 10 residues. The germline gives CDR1 MNHEY, CDR2 SVGEGT.

This clonotype has a count of ten or more. V usage is TRBV29-1 and J usage is TRBJ2-1; D not resolved. The CDR3 is made up of 13 amino acids. Germline V gives CDR1 SQVTM, CDR2 ANQGSEA. V was clipped by 4 bases and J by 1 base, with 8 bases between them. CDR3 in amino acids: CSVGSSSYNEQFF. CDR3 DNA sequence: TGCAGCGTTGGGTCAAGTTCCTACAATGAGCAGTTCTTC.

The V and J genes are TRBV12-3 or TRBV12-4 and TRBJ2-1; 8 nucleotides match TRBD2. J lost 6 bases, V lost 3 bases, and 4 bases had no gene match. The CDR3 spans 14 residues. CDR3 sequence reads: CASSFGGAVNEQFF. DNA of the CDR3: TGTGCCAGCAGTTTCGGGGGGGCGGTCAATGAGCAGTTCTTC.

The V call is TRBV9, the J call TRBJ2-3, with 12 bases fitting TRBD2. Unmatched junction bases numbered 11, after V lost 0 bases and J lost 0 bases. Germline CDR1 is SGDLS and CDR2 is YYNGEE. This CDR3 spans 20 amino acids. As DNA, the CDR3 is TGTGCCAGCAGCGTAGTCCGTCTAGCGGGGGGGCCTGCTAGCACAGATACGCAGTATTTT. Translated, it gives CASSVVRLAGGPASTDTQYF.

The chain recombines TRBV7-2 with TRBJ2-2, with 12 bases aligning to TRBD1. Unmatched junction bases numbered 11, after V lost 5 bases and J lost 7 bases. The germline CDR1 and CDR2 sequences are SGHTA and FQGNSA. This CDR3 has 17 residues. CDR3 bases: TGTGCCAGCAGCAGGGGACAGGGGGCCTCCGGTGGCGGGGAGCTGTTTTTT. Encoded protein: CASSRGQGASGGGELFF.

The J gene is TRBJ1-2, the V gene TRBV20-1, with TRBD1 matching 7 bases. Germline loops: CDR1 DFQATT, CDR2 SNEGSKA (reference sequence). This CDR3 region has 13 residues. Trimming at V came to 3 bases and at J to 5 bases, leaving 6 bases not matched to a gene. The CDR3 is CSARGVGQYGYTF. In DNA, the CDR3 is TGCAGTGCTAGGGGTGTGGGACAGTATGGCTACACCTTC.